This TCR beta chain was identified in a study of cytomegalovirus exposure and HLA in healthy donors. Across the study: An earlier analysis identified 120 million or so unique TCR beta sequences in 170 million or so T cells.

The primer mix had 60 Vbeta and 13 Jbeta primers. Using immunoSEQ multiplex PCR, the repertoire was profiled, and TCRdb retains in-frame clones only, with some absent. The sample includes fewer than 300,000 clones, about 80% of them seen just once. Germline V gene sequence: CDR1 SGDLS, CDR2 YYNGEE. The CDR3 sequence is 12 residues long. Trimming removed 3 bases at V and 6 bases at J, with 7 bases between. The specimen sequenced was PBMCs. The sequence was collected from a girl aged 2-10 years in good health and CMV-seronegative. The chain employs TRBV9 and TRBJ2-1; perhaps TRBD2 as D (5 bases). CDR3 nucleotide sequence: TGTGCCAGCAGCGACCTAGCCAATGAGCAGTTCTTC. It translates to CASSDLANEQFF.